This T cell receptor beta chain derives from a study of blood T cells in healthy people across ages. There are 16 residues in the CDR3. CDR1 is DFQATT and CDR2 is SNEGSKA in the germline V gene (reference sequence). The V end was cut by 0 bases, the J end by 4 bases, with 18 bases between. Regarding this clonotype: Its target is unknown.

PBMCs numbering at least 7 million were isolated per sample. PCR was performed a second time for about 7 to 12 cycles using a sample-barcoded 5' primer and a J-beta primer mix. Each of the samples gave a minimum of 2.5 million paired-end reads that contained CDR3. One entry per CDR3 protein, called by TCRdb with MiXCR from the 5' RACE reads. The data contain over 950,000 distinct CDR3 sequences, just over 50% of them singletons. Study results and caveats: As age increased, TCR beta diversity per million T cells fell in a roughly linear fashion.

The sequenced material came from blood. V and J are TRBV20-1 and TRBJ1-1; perhaps TRBD1 as D (5 bases). The sequence derives from an older woman in good health. In nucleotides, the CDR3 is TGCAGTGCTAGAGATTGGGCAGGGCAAGGCGGCACTGAAGCTTTCTTT. Translation gives CSARDWAGQGGTEAFF.